The TCR beta chain described here comes from a study of T cells after yellow fever vaccination (dated by TCRdb to the late 2010s). A note on the overall study: The SMART-Seq v4 Ultra Low Input RNA kit was used to prepare libraries from fractions with low cell numbers. Bulk TCR alpha and beta repertoires were sequenced longitudinally to track T-cell clones before and after primary and booster YFV17D yellow fever vaccination. Two healthy male donors made up the cohort, one aged 18 to 29 years and the other aged 30 to 40 years. Bulk PBMC replicates and cell subsets were isolated from blood drawn at multiple timepoints before and after both primary and secondary immunization.

Reading the label with the study, this specimen's treatment or condition is: live attenuated yellow fever vaccine strain. At every blood-draw timepoint, two biological replicates of bulk PBMCs were collected. A standard Ficoll-Paque protocol was used to isolate PBMCs from peripheral blood. TriZol was used to extract RNA from bulk PBMCs, CD4 and CD8 fractions, and dextramer-positive and dextramer-negative fractions. This clonotype was seen a few times. Its binding antigen is unknown. Nothing much larger sits one base from this clone, and base qualities are not available. Here is what the overall study found, with its caveats: After the booster, most clones that had expanded after primary vaccination were detected again (nearly 97% of CD4 and 88% of CD8), suggesting broad maintenance of memory. Computational filtering was needed because FACS-sorted repertoires could contain abundant contaminating clonotypes from the bulk population. Compared with the primary T-cell response, the secondary T-cell response was faster but weaker, reaching its peak on day 5 rather than on day 15. Only two donors were included in the study, so the extent to which the findings can be generalized is limited. A small fraction of clonotypes appeared in both the CD4 and CD8 compartments, likely as a result of convergent recombination.

TCR cDNA was synthesized by 5'RACE template switching, which introduced a universal primer site and unique molecular identifiers. cDNA synthesis was primed from both the TCR alpha and TCR beta constant segments. Library amplification used two PCR steps, and the second PCR step added sample barcodes and sequencing adapters. Sequencing of libraries was performed on Illumina HiSeq 2500 (2x100 bp) or NovaSeq (2x150 bp). Concerning the study's data processing: MIGEC was used to demultiplex reads and collapse the reads into UMI consensus sequences, and MiXCR was used for V(D)J alignment. Vaccine-responding clonotypes were identified with edgeR using replicate PBMC samples, with FDR below 0.01 and a log2 fold change above 5 up to day 15 being required. CD4 or CD8 identity was assigned to each bulk clonotype according to whether the clonotype was present at higher abundance in the sequenced CD4 repertoire or the sequenced CD8 repertoire. TCRdb passed the public sequencing reads through fastp at Q25 and MiXCR, retaining productive beta sequences. Entries are consolidated by CDR3 protein sequence, retaining the most common genes and DNA. These V and J calls rely on TCRdb rather than the paper's analysis. The table for this sample lists about 330,000 distinct CDR3 sequences; roughly 7.5% of them were counted only once. Approximately 15% of the sample is in the top ten clones.

Trimming takes 4 bases from V and 4 bases from J, and the germline ends sit 27 bases apart. From its cysteine to its phenylalanine, the CDR3 spans 19 amino acids. This entry keeps only the CDR3 DNA: 57 bases, framed from base 1. The germline V gene supplies CDR1 LGHNA and CDR2 YNFKEQ. The source was PBMCs, collected 35 to 50 days after the first yellow fever vaccination. This chain joins TRBV4-2 to TRBJ2-3; possibly the D gene is TRBD2, per 7 matching bases. This clonotype originated in a man younger than 35 who received the YFV17D yellow fever vaccine. The DNA is TGTGCCAGCAGCCTTCAATCGGTTTTGGGGGGGGCATCAGCAGATACGCAGTATTTT. It codes for CASSLQSVLGGASADTQYF.